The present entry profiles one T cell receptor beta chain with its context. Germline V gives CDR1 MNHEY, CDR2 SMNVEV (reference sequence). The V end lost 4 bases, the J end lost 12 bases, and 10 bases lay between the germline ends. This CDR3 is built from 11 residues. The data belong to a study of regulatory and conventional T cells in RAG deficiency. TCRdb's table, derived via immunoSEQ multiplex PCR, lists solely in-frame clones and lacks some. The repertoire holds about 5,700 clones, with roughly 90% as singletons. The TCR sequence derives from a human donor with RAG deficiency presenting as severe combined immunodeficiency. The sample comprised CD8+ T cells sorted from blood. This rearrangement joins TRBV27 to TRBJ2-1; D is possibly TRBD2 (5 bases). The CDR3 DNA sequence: TGTGCCAGCAGTTCCGGGATTCTGCAGTTCTTC. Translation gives CASSSGILQFF.